The entry that follows covers one T cell receptor beta chain sequence. Its matching antigen is unknown. Those donating, healthy Caucasian individuals from Russia, were aged about 6 to 95. PCR was performed a second time for roughly 7 to 12 cycles using a sample-barcoded 5' primer and a J-beta primer mix. TCRdb reprocessed the 5' RACE reads via MiXCR and lists one record per CDR3 protein. The sample shows 1.2 million to 1.5 million distinct CDR3 sequences, 59% of them seen only once. Trimming stripped 3 bases from V and 3 bases from J, with 11 bases between. CDR1 is MNHEY, CDR2 SMNVEV, per germline (reference sequence). This CDR3 has 14 amino acids. This entry comes from a study of blood T cells in healthy people across ages. Study conclusions and caveats: Long-lived donors carried more naive CD4+ cells and greater diversity than aged donors. Diversity was estimated from one million T cells, and these estimates were considered underestimates.

The TCR comes from a man aged 18-30 years in good health. Sequencing was performed on blood. The genes are TRBV27 and TRBJ2-5; D remains unclear. The CDR3 is CASSFFQNKETQYF. The CDR3 DNA is TGTGCCAGCAGTTTTTTCCAGAACAAAGAGACCCAGTACTTC.